This T cell receptor (beta chain) emerged from a study of patients and donors after allogeneic stem cell transplantation. TCRdb called the RT-PCR reads again in MiXCR, with one record for every CDR3 protein. The top ten hold around 3.2% of the sample, which has approximately 160,000 distinct CDR3 sequences, roughly 30% seen once. Trimming shortened V by 6 bases and J by 0 bases, and 15 bases separated the two germline ends. Germline V gene sequence: CDR1 DFQATT, CDR2 SNEGSKA (reference sequence). The CDR3 spans 15 residues. V and J are TRBV20-1 and TRBJ2-1; no clear D. This clonotype was obtained from a human donor who was either an allogeneic HSCT recipient or a stem cell or donor lymphocyte infusion donor (not recorded which). It is not recorded whose cells these are; they may come from a transplant donor. Sample: blood, either unsorted or a sorted T cell fraction (not recorded which). The CDR3, as DNA: TGCAGTGCCACCGGATGGGGTCACTCCTACAATGAGCAGTTCTTC. The encoded protein is CSATGWGHSYNEQFF.